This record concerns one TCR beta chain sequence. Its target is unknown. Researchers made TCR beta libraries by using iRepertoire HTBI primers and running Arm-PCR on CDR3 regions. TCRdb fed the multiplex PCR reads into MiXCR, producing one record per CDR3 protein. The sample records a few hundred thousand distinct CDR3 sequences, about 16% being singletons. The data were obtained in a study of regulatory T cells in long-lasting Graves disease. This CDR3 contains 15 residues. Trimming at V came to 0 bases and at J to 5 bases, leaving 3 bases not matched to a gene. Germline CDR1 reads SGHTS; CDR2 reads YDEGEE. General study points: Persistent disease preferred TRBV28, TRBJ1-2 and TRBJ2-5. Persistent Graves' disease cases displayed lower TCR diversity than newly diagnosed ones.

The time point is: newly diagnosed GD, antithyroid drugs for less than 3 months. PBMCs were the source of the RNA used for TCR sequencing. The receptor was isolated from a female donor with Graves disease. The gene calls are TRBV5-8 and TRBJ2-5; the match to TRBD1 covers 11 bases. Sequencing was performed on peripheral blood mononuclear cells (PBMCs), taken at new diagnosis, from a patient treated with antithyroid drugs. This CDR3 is CASSLGTGGGETQYF. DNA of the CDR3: TGTGCCAGCAGCTTGGGGACAGGGGGCGGCGAGACCCAGTACTTC.